Presented here are 28 T cell receptor beta chains from one specimen sequenced in a study of monozygotic twins with inflammatory bowel disease. TCRdb reprocessed the 5' RACE reads and keeps a single row for each CDR3 protein, giving no DNA. This listing includes 330,000 or so distinct CDR3 sequences. Sequenced input: blood. Source of these receptors: a human donor with ulcerative colitis or Crohn's disease, or a healthy co-twin of an affected twin (not recorded which).

The chain couples TRBV27 to TRBJ2-1; the D gene TCRdb calls, TRBD2, cannot be checked with no DNA. The CDR3 loop spans 16 amino acids. Germline V gene sequence: CDR1 MNHEY, CDR2 SMNVEV (reference sequence). The CDR3: CASSRSGTNPYNEQFF.

The V call is TRBV5-6, the J call TRBJ2-2; checking the TCRdb D call of TRBD1 is not possible without DNA. The CDR3 consists of 16 residues. CDR1 and CDR2 (germline): SGHDT, YYEEEE. CDR3: CASSNRDRGLFGELFF. The entire variable domain, with the rest obtained from reference TRBV5-6 and TRBJ2-2, is as follows: DAGVTQSPTHLIKTRGQQVTLRCSPKSGHDTVSWYQQALGQGPQFIFQYYEEEERQRGNFPDRFSGHQFPNYSSELNVNALLLGDSALYLCASSNRDRGLFGELFFGEGSRLTVL.

The chain joins TRBV4-3 to TRBJ1-6; checking the TCRdb D call of TRBD1 is not possible without DNA. This CDR3 has 14 residues. Per germline, CDR1 LGHNA and CDR2 YSLEER. CDR3: CASSQEPLNSPLHF.

The CDR3 reads CASSLIGTPSGNTIYF. The V gene is TRBV5-6, the J gene TRBJ1-3; TCRdb gives TRBD1 as the D gene, but with no DNA this cannot be confirmed. The germline V gene has CDR1 SGHDT and CDR2 YYEEEE. CDR3 length equals 16 residues.

This sequence joins TRBV24-1 and TRBJ1-1; the TCRdb call, TRBD1, lacks DNA for checking. The CDR3 loop spans 13 amino acids. Germline V CDR1 and CDR2: KGHDR, SFDVKD. The CDR3 sequence is CATSEGVGTEAFF.

The chain employs TRBV20-1 and TRBJ2-1; TCRdb names TRBD2, which stays unverified in the absence of DNA. The CDR3 length is 14 residues. Germline V gene data show CDR1 as DFQATT and CDR2 as SNEGSKA (reference sequence). This CDR3 reads CSASPAGSYYEQFF.

The chain links TRBV11-1 to TRBJ2-7; the TCRdb call, TRBD2, lacks DNA for checking. Germline CDR1 reads SGHAT; CDR2 reads FQDESV (reference sequence). This CDR3 comprises 15 residues. The CDR3 protein is CASSSRLAGAREQYF.

The rearrangement links TRBV6-5 to TRBJ1-1; lacking DNA, the TRBD1 call made by TCRdb goes unchecked. The length of the CDR3 is 16 residues. Germline values: CDR1 MNHEY, CDR2 SVGAGI. CDR3 amino acids: CASSSGTGTRNTEAFF.

This CDR3 reads CASGSTLAGGKRMRSSYEQYF. The chain is built from TRBV28 and TRBJ2-7; without DNA, the TCRdb call of TRBD2 cannot be checked. Germline assignment: CDR1 MDHEN and CDR2 SYDVKM. The CDR3 runs 21 residues. Supplemented by reference TRBV28 and TRBJ2-7, the full variable domain reads DVKVTQSSRYLVKRTGEKVFLECVQDMDHENMFWYRQDPGLGLRLIYFSYDVKMKEKGDIPEGYSVSREKKERFSLILESASTNQTSMYLCASGSTLAGGKRMRSSYEQYFGPGTRLTVT.

The chain recombines TRBV6-2 or TRBV6-3 with TRBJ2-2; lacking DNA, the TRBD1 call made by TCRdb goes unchecked. CDR3 length: 16 residues. Germline values: CDR1 MNHEY, CDR2 SVGEGT. CDR3 residues: CASSQGQGWNTGELFF.

V is TRBV20-1 and J is TRBJ1-2; the D call of TRBD1 rests on TCRdb alone, since no DNA is present to check it. Germline CDR1 and CDR2: DFQATT and SNEGSKA (reference sequence). The CDR3 consists of 12 residues. CDR3 amino acids: CSASEGAYGYTF.

This chain uses TRBV5-1 with TRBJ1-5; lacking DNA, the TRBD1 call made by TCRdb goes unchecked. Germline V lookup: CDR1 SGHRS, CDR2 YFSETQ. The CDR3 has 17 residues. CDR3 protein: CASAQRGPLFSNQPQHF.

The gene calls are TRBV5-1 and TRBJ2-1; the TCRdb call, TRBD2, lacks DNA for checking. CDR1 and CDR2 from the germline V gene are SGHRS and YFSETQ. The length of the CDR3 is 13 residues. The CDR3 protein is CASRGLEFNEQFF.

The rearrangement links TRBV9 to TRBJ1-4; TCRdb indicates TRBD1, and absent DNA this call remains unverified. Germline values: CDR1 SGDLS, CDR2 YYNGEE. The CDR3 loop spans 15 amino acids. The CDR3 reads CASSFRQATNEKLFF.

The chain couples TRBV28 to TRBJ2-3; TCRdb outputs TRBD2, but without DNA this stays unchecked. This CDR3 has 15 amino acids. Germline V CDR1 and CDR2: MDHEN, SYDVKM. The CDR3 loop is CASIVAGAKVDTQYF.

The chain employs TRBV30 and TRBJ1-5. Germline CDR1 is GTSNPN and CDR2 is SVGIG (reference sequence). The CDR3 length is 15 residues. CDR3 protein: CAWSVGDYSNQPQHF.

The chain couples TRBV6-5 to TRBJ2-3. The CDR3 has 12 residues. Looked up from germline, CDR1 is MNHEY and CDR2 is SVGAGI. This CDR3 reads CASSEFADTQYF.

The chain is built from TRBV6-1 and TRBJ2-7; TCRdb gives TRBD1 as the D gene, but with no DNA this cannot be confirmed. The CDR3 contains 15 residues. In germline, CDR1 is MNHNS, CDR2 SASEGT. The CDR3 is CASSRDRVSSYEQYF.

The chain links TRBV20-1 to TRBJ2-1; TCRdb lists TRBD1, though no DNA is available to test this call. CDR1 and CDR2 (germline): DFQATT, SNEGSKA (reference sequence). The length of the CDR3 is 15 residues. The CDR3 reads CSAGRTGRAGNEQFF.

The chain has TRBV6-2 or TRBV6-3 and TRBJ2-7; the TCRdb call, TRBD1, lacks DNA for checking. The CDR3 is 16 residues long. Germline lookup yields CDR1 MNHEY and CDR2 SVGEGT. This CDR3 reads CASTPRPGQPSYEQYF.

V is TRBV5-1 and J is TRBJ2-5; TCRdb selects TRBD1, and the lack of DNA leaves this call unchecked. Germline CDR1 SGHRS, CDR2 YFSETQ. This CDR3 is 13 amino acids long. This CDR3 is CASSRDRAETQYF.

The gene calls are TRBV7-2 and TRBJ1-2. Germline CDR1 reads SGHTA; CDR2 reads FQGNSA. The CDR3 sequence is 18 residues long. The CDR3 protein is CASSLTLAMQVSLGGYTF.

The chain links TRBV4-1 to TRBJ2-7. From germline, CDR1 is MGHRA and CDR2 YSYEKL. CDR3 length: 15 amino acids. CDR3 sequence: CASSRGVIGTYEQYF.

The gene calls are TRBV11-3 and TRBJ2-5; TCRdb reports TRBD1, a call that lacks DNA to check it against. Germline V gene lookup returns CDR1 SGHNT and CDR2 YENEEA. The CDR3 is 13 residues long. CDR3 region: CASSLRQGETQYF. Variable domain in full (rest from reference TRBV11-3 and TRBJ2-5): EAGVVQSPRYKIIEKKQPVAFWCNPISGHNTLYWYLQNLGQGPELLIRYENEEAVDDSQLPKDRFSAERLKGVDSTLKIQPAELGDSAVYLCASSLRQGETQYFGPGTRLLVL.

V gene TRBV14 combines with J gene TRBJ1-2; lacking DNA, the TRBD1 call made by TCRdb goes unchecked. This CDR3 comprises 13 residues. Germline CDR1 and CDR2: SGHDN and FVKESK. This CDR3 reads CASSRDREIGYTF. The full variable domain, rest sourced from reference TRBV14 and TRBJ1-2, is EAGVTQFPSHSVIEKGQTVTLRCDPISGHDNLYWYRRVMGKEIKFLLHFVKESKQDESGMPNNRFLAERTGGTYSTLKVQPAELEDSGVYFCASSRDREIGYTFGSGTRLTVV.

The rearrangement links TRBV7-6 to TRBJ1-1. The V gene's germline CDR1 is SGHVS and CDR2 FNYEAQ. This CDR3 spans 14 amino acids. The CDR3 here is CASSLGSEGTEAFF.

The chain is built from TRBV5-1 and TRBJ2-1; TCRdb returns TRBD2, unconfirmable since there is no DNA. The V gene's germline CDR1 is SGHRS and CDR2 YFSETQ. This CDR3 has 16 residues. CDR3: CASSFSSFPFYNEQFF.

The chain carries TRBV20-1 and TRBJ1-6; the TRBD1 assignment by TCRdb is unverifiable without DNA. Germline V gene lookup returns CDR1 DFQATT and CDR2 SNEGSKA (reference sequence). The CDR3 extends over 15 amino acids. CDR3 region: CSARDQGRRDSPLHF.